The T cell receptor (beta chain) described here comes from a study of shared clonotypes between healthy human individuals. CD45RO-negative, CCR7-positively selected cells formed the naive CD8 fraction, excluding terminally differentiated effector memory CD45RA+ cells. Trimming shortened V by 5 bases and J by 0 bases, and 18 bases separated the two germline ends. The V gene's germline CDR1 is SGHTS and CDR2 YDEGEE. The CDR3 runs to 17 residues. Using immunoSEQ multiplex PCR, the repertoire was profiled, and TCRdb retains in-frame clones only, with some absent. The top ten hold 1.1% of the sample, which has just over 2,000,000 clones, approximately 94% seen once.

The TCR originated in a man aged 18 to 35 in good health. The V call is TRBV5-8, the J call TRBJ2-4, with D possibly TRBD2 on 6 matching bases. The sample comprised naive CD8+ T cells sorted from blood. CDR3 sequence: CASSSRDGSLAKNIQYF. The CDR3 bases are TGTGCCAGCAGTTCGAGGGACGGGAGTCTAGCCAAAAACATTCAGTACTTC.